This T cell receptor (beta chain) stems from a study of cytomegalovirus exposure and HLA in healthy donors. In regard to this clone: The antigen remains undetermined.

Sequencing was performed with immunoSEQ multiplex PCR; in TCRdb, only in-frame clones are kept and a portion is missing. Of some 100,000 clones in the sample, roughly 86% were seen once. Looked up from germline, CDR1 is GTSNPN and CDR2 is SVGIG (reference sequence). Between the trimmed V and J ends, which lost 0 bases and 8 bases, there was a span of 13 bases. The CDR3 has 13 amino acids. Study observations and caveats: The TCR clusters that emerged in the first cohort tended, a later analysis found, to co-occur in the approximately 130 validation repertoires.

J is TRBJ1-2 and V is TRBV30; D is perhaps TRBD1 (6 bases). The origin of this receptor is a man aged 18 to 30 in good health and CMV-seronegative. What was sequenced was PBMCs. The CDR3 loop is CAWSVGASGGYTF. DNA of the CDR3: TGTGCCTGGAGTGTGGGGGCCTCCGGAGGCTACACCTTC. Together with reference TRBV30 and TRBJ1-2, the CDR3 gives the full variable domain: SQTIHQWPATLVQPVGSPLSLECTVEGTSNPNLYWYRQAAGRGLQLLFYSVGIGQISSEVPQNLSASRPQDRQFILSSKKLLLSDSGFYLCAWSVGASGGYTFGSGTRLTVV.